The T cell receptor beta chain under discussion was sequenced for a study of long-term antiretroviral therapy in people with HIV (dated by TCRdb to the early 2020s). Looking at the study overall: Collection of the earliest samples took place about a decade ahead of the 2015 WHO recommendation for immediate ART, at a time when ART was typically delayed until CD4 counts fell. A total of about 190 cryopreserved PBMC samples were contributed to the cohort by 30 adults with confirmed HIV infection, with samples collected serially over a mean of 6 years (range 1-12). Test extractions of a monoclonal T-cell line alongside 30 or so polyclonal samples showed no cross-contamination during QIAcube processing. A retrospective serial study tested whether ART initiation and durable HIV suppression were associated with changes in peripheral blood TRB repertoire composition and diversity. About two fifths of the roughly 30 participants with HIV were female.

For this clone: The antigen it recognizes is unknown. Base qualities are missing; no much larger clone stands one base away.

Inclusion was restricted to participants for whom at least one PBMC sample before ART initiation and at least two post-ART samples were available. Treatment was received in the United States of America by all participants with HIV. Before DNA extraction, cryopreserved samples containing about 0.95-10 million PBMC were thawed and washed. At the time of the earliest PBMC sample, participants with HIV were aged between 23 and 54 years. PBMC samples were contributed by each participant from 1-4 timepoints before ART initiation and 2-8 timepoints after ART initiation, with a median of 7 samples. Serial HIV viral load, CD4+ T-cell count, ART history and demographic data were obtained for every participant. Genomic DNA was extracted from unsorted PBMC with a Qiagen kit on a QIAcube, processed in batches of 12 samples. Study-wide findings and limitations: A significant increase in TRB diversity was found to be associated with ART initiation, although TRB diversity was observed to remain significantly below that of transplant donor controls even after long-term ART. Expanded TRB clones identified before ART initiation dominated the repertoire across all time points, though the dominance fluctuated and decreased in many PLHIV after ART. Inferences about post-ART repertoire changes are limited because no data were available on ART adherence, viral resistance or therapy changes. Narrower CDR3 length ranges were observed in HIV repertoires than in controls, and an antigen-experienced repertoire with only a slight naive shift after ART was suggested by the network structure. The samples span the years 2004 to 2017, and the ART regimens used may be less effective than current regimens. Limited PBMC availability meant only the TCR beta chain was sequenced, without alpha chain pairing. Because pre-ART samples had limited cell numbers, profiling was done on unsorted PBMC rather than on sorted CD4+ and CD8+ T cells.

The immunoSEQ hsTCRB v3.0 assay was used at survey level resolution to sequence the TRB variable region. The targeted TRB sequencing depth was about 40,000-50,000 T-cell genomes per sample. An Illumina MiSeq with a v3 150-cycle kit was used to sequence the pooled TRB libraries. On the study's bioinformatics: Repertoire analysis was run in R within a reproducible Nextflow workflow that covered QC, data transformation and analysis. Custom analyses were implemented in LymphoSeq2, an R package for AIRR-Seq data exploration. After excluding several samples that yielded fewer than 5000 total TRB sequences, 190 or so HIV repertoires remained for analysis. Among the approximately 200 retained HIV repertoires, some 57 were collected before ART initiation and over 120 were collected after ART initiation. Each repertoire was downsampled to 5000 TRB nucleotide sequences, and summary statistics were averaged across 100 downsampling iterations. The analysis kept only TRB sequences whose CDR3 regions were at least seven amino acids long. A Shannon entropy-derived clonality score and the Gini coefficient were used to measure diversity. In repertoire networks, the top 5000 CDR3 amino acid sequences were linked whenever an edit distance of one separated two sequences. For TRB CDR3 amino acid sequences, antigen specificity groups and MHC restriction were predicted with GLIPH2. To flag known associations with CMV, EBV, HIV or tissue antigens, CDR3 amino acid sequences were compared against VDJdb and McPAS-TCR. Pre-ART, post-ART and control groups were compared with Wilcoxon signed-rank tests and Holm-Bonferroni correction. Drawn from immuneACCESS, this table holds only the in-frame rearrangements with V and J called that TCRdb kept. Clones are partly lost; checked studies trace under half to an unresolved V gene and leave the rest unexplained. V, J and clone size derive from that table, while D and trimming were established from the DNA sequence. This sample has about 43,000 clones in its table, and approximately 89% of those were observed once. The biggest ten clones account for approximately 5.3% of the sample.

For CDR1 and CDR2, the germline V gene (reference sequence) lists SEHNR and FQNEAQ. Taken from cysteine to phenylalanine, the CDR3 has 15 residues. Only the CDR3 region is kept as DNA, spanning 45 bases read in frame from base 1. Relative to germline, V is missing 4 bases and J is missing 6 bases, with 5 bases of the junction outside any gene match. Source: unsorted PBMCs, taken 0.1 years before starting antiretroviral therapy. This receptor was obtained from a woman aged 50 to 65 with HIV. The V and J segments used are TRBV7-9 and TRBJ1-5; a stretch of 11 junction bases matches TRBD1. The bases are TGTGCCAGCAGCTCAGGGACAGGGGGAAGTCAGCCCCAGCATTTT. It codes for CASSSGTGGSQPQHF.